The 27 T cell receptor beta chains listed next were all sequenced from one sample in a study of OX40 agonist ivuxolimab in advanced cancers. TCRdb's table, derived via immunoSEQ multiplex PCR, lists solely in-frame clones and lacks some. The table shows some 60,000 clones, with around 80% occurring only once. Sequencing used CD4+ or CD8+ T cells sorted from blood, obtained in a trial of the OX40 agonist ivuxolimab. These receptor sequences come from an adult with an advanced solid tumor such as melanoma, head and neck, liver or kidney cancer.

This clone was seen only once. The chain combines TRBV18 with TRBJ2-7; D not resolved. Trimming removed 3 bases from V and 2 bases from J, with 14 bases in between. The CDR3 totals 15 residues. Germline CDR1 reads KGHSH; CDR2 reads LQKENI. CDR3 DNA sequence: TGTGCCAGCTCACCGGTCCAGGACGCCCCCTACGAGCAGTACTTC. It yields the protein CASSPVQDAPYEQYF. Full variable domain (rest looked up from reference TRBV18 and TRBJ2-7): NAGVMQNPRHLVRRRGQEARLRCSPMKGHSHVYWYRQLPEEGLKFMVYLQKENIIDESGMPKERFSAEFPKEGPSILRIQQVVRGDSAAYFCASSPVQDAPYEQYFGPGTRLTVT.

CDR3 DNA: TGTGCCAGCAGCTTGGGCACATTGTCTAGCGGACATAAGAATGAGCAGTTCTTC. It specifies CASSLGTLSSGHKNEQFF. J is TRBJ2-1 and V is TRBV7-9; 7 nucleotides align to TRBD2. Unmatched junction bases numbered 18, after V lost 3 bases and J lost 7 bases. Germline V gives CDR1 SEHNR, CDR2 FQNEAQ (reference sequence). This CDR3 is 18 amino acids long.

The CDR3 region is CASSPLGGAETDTQYF. CDR3 nucleotide sequence: TGTGCCAGTAGTCCCCTCGGCGGGGCGGAGACAGATACGCAGTATTTT. This chain links TRBV19 with TRBJ2-3; D might be TRBD2 (6 bases). CDR3 length: 16 residues. The germline gives CDR1 LNHDA, CDR2 SQIVND (reference sequence). The germline V and J ends were trimmed by 5 bases and 3 bases, with 18 bases remaining between them.

V is TRBV4-1 and J is TRBJ1-3; D gene unclear. Between the trimmed V and J ends, which lost 2 bases and 0 bases, there was a span of 2 bases. CDR1 is MGHRA, CDR2 YSYEKL, per germline. There are 13 residues in the CDR3. CDR3 sequence (DNA): TGCGCCAGCAGCCAATTCTCTGGAAACACCATATATTTT. Translation gives CASSQFSGNTIYF.

This clone came up a few times. The V call is TRBV19, the J call TRBJ2-7; D remains unclear. The CDR3 loop spans 12 amino acids. Germline V gene lookup returns CDR1 LNHDA and CDR2 SQIVND (reference sequence). Trimming removed 5 bases from V and 3 bases from J, with 8 bases in between. The CDR3 region is CASSLHLYEQYF. The CDR3 region has the DNA TGTGCCAGTAGTCTCCACCTCTACGAGCAGTACTTC.

With respect to this clone: One end of the junction varies from germline; a read error may be responsible. The gene calls are TRBV5-1 and TRBJ2-1; no firm D call. There are 16 residues in the CDR3. Germline CDR1 is SGHRS and CDR2 is YFSETQ. This CDR3 reads CAGSLVGLGSYNEQFF. The CDR3 nucleotides read TGCGCCGGCAGCTTGGTAGGCCTCGGCTCCTACAATGAGCAGTTCTTC.

This clone was counted only a few times. The gene calls are TRBV20-1 and TRBJ1-1; unclear D gene. V lost 4 bases and J lost 5, with 8 bases in between. Germline CDR1 reads DFQATT; CDR2 reads SNEGSKA (reference sequence). CDR3 length equals 11 residues. CDR3 DNA: TGCAGTGCTATAATTAGGACTGAAGCTTTCTTT. It yields the protein CSAIIRTEAFF.

The rearrangement uses TRBV19 and TRBJ1-2; D not resolved. The CDR3 extends over 12 amino acids. Trimming shortened V by 5 bases and J by 0 bases, and 4 bases separated the two germline ends. The germline gives CDR1 LNHDA, CDR2 SQIVND (reference sequence). The CDR3 reads CASSPANYGYTF. The CDR3 bases are TGTGCCAGTAGTCCAGCTAACTATGGCTACACCTTC.

The CDR3 sequence: CASSLLGAYTEAFF. The CDR3 nucleotides read TGTGCCAGCAGCTTGCTCGGGGCTTACACTGAAGCTTTCTTT. The genes are TRBV7-3 and TRBJ1-1, with D tentatively TRBD1 (5 bases). V lost 3 bases to trimming and J lost 3 bases, with 11 bases between them. Germline values: CDR1 SGHTA, CDR2 FQGTGA. The CDR3 is 14 amino acids.

The chain carries TRBV27 and TRBJ2-7; D ambiguous. The V end lost 5 bases, the J end lost 1 base, and 15 bases lay between the germline ends. The CDR3 runs 15 residues. Germline lookup yields CDR1 MNHEY and CDR2 SMNVEV (reference sequence). In nucleotides, the CDR3 is TGTGCCAGCAGTATGCCGGGTCGCGGATCCTACGAGCAGTACTTC. Translation: CASSMPGRGSYEQYF.

The J gene is TRBJ2-7, the V gene TRBV7-3; D may be TRBD2 (5 bases). This CDR3 region has 14 residues. V lost 6 bases to trimming and J lost 0 bases, with 12 bases between them. Germline values: CDR1 SGHTA, CDR2 FQGTGA. The DNA for the CDR3 is TGTGCCAGCAGTCCCACCGGGGTCTCCTACGAGCAGTACTTC. Protein product: CASSPTGVSYEQYF.

About this clone: Distinct nucleotide sequences in the sample also encode this CDR3. This chain links TRBV7-3 with TRBJ1-1; D possibly corresponds to TRBD1 (6 bases). CDR3 length equals 13 residues. Germline V gives CDR1 SGHTA, CDR2 FQGTGA. Deletions cut 1 base from V and 3 bases from J, with 6 bases between. The CDR3 DNA reads TGTGCCAGCAGCTTAAACAGGGACACTGAAGCTTTCTTT. The encoded protein is CASSLNRDTEAFF.

The chain joins TRBV5-1 to TRBJ1-2; the D gene is possibly TRBD1 (6 bases). The CDR3 is 14 amino acids. The germline V gene has CDR1 SGHRS and CDR2 YFSETQ. V was shortened by 4 bases and J by 7 bases, with 17 bases between the two germline ends. The CDR3 DNA sequence: TGCGCCAGCAGCCTCGGGCCGGGGGCGGGTGGCTACACCTTC. This sequence encodes CASSLGPGAGGYTF.

This rearrangement joins TRBV6-1 to TRBJ1-1; TRBD1 matches at 7 bases. Germline CDR1 and CDR2: MNHNS and SASEGT. This CDR3 spans 13 amino acids. J lost 5 bases, V lost 2 bases, and 2 bases had no gene match. The CDR3 sequence: CASSEYRGTEAFF. CDR3 DNA sequence: TGTGCCAGCAGTGAATACAGGGGAACTGAAGCTTTCTTT.

V is TRBV7-2 and J is TRBJ2-7; 7 positions agree with TRBD2. There are 16 residues in the CDR3. Germline CDR1 and CDR2: SGHTA and FQGNSA. J was trimmed by 0 bases and V by 4 bases; bases with no gene match: 9. The CDR3, as DNA: TGTGCCAGCAGCTCCATGCCTGGCGGGAGCTCCTACGAGCAGTACTTC. Protein: CASSSMPGGSSYEQYF.

The genes are TRBV7-2 and TRBJ2-3, with 7 positions matching TRBD2. The CDR3 has 14 residues. The V gene end was trimmed by 6 bases and the J gene end by 5 bases; junction bases not matched to a gene: 8. Germline V CDR1 and CDR2: SGHTA, FQGNSA. The CDR3 region has the DNA TGTGCCAGCAGACGAGGACTAGTGGGAGATACGCAGTATTTT. Its protein product is CASRRGLVGDTQYF.

V and J are TRBV2 and TRBJ1-1, with TRBD1 identical over 8 bases. Losses at the gene ends were 5 bases for V and 1 base for J; bases not matched to a gene: 3. CDR1 SNHLY and CDR2 FYNNEI come from the germline V gene. CDR3 size: 14 residues. The chain's CDR3 is CASSWQGANTEAFF. CDR3 DNA sequence: TGTGCCAGCAGTTGGCAGGGGGCGAACACTGAAGCTTTCTTT.

This clone showed up just once. This chain uses TRBV29-1 with TRBJ2-5, with D uncertain. The V and J ends lost 4 bases and 0 bases respectively, with 12 bases between them. This CDR3 region has 14 residues. Germline-derived CDR1 and CDR2 are SQVTM and ANQGSEA. For the CDR3, the DNA is TGCAGCGTTGTACCCCCTAGACACCAAGAGACCCAGTACTTC. Protein: CSVVPPRHQETQYF.

The J gene is TRBJ2-1, the V gene TRBV6-4; tentatively, D is TRBD2 (5 bases). The CDR3 consists of 14 residues. V lost 6 bases and J lost 3, with 12 bases in between. Germline values: CDR1 MRHNA, CDR2 SNTAGT. The DNA of the CDR3 is TGTGCCAGCAGCCCCGTGGGAGACTACAATGAGCAGTTCTTC. It yields the protein CASSPVGDYNEQFF.

This rearrangement joins TRBV10-3 to TRBJ2-4; TRBD1 is a possible D gene (5 bases). V was trimmed by 2 bases and J by 0 bases, leaving 11 bases between them. Germline V gene lookup returns CDR1 ENHRY and CDR2 SYGVKD. The CDR3 is 16 residues long. The CDR3 DNA reads as TGTGCCATCAGTGAGCAGACAGCCCTAGCCAAAAACATTCAGTACTTC. It translates to CAISEQTALAKNIQYF.

This chain joins TRBV7-3 and TRBJ2-2, with unresolved D. Germline assignment: CDR1 SGHTA and CDR2 FQGTGA. This CDR3 is 13 amino acids long. V lost 4 bases, J lost 2 bases, and 5 bases lay in between. CDR3 sequence (DNA): TGTGCCAGCAGCTCCGGAAACACCGGGGAGCTGTTTTTT. Its protein product is CASSSGNTGELFF. The full variable domain, its missing parts supplied by reference TRBV7-3 and TRBJ2-2, is GAGVSQTPSNKVTEKGKYVELRCDPISGHTALYWYRQSLGQGPEFLIYFQGTGAADDSGLPNDRFFAVRPEGSVSTLKIQRTERGDSAVYLCASSSGNTGELFFGEGSRLTVL.

This rearrangement joins TRBV27 to TRBJ1-1, with D perhaps matching TRBD1 (5 bases). Germline V CDR1 and CDR2: MNHEY, SMNVEV (reference sequence). This CDR3 spans 12 amino acids. The V gene lost 3 bases and the J gene lost 10 bases, with 12 bases spanning the gap. In nucleotides, the CDR3 is TGTGCCAGCAGTTTTCAGGGTGAGGCAGCTTTCTTT. It is translated as CASSFQGEAAFF.

CDR3: CASSITSGDDEQYV. CDR3 bases: TGTGCCAGCAGTATTACTAGCGGGGATGACGAGCAGTACGTC. The chain joins TRBV2 to TRBJ2-7; 10 bases map to TRBD2. The CDR3 covers 14 residues. V shed 5 bases and J 5 bases; nucleotides not matched to a gene: 6. In germline, CDR1 is SNHLY, CDR2 FYNNEI.

The chain recombines TRBV5-1 with TRBJ2-1; D gene uncertain. Germline lookup yields CDR1 SGHRS and CDR2 YFSETQ. The CDR3 has 13 amino acids. V dropped 0 bases and J dropped 8 bases, with 9 bases sitting between them. The CDR3 here is CASSLVGGDEQFF. CDR3 nucleotide sequence: TGCGCCAGCAGCTTGGTGGGTGGCGATGAGCAGTTCTTC.

CDR3 in DNA: TGTGCCAGCAGCGCCGGGACTAGCGGGAACAATGAGCAGTTCTTC. It encodes CASSAGTSGNNEQFF. The rearrangement joins TRBV6-1 to TRBJ2-1; 13 bases fit TRBD2. J lost 5 bases, V lost 6 bases, and 4 bases had no gene match. The length of the CDR3 is 15 residues. Germline values: CDR1 MNHNS, CDR2 SASEGT.

V is TRBV19 and J is TRBJ2-5; D is possibly TRBD2 (7 bases). V was trimmed by 5 bases and J by 8 bases, leaving 18 bases between them. The CDR3 totals 14 residues. The V gene's germline CDR1 is LNHDA and CDR2 SQIVND (reference sequence). CDR3 DNA sequence: TGTGCCAGTAGTGTAGGGGGGGATAGGGTAACCCAGTACTTC. It is translated as CASSVGGDRVTQYF.

This chain connects TRBV9 to TRBJ2-3, with D perhaps matching TRBD2 (6 bases). This CDR3 has 15 residues. Deletions cut 4 bases from V and 2 bases from J, with 14 bases between. Germline values: CDR1 SGDLS, CDR2 YYNGEE. CDR3 loop: CASSPGLSATDTQYF. CDR3 DNA: TGTGCCAGCAGCCCGGGACTGTCGGCCACAGATACGCAGTATTTT.